The clone carrying this T cell receptor (beta chain) has ten or more counts. The sample comes from a study of regulatory T cells in long-lasting Graves disease. Overall study context: Antithyroid drug use was under 3 months in newly diagnosed Graves' patients.

As for time point: newly diagnosed GD, antithyroid drugs for less than 3 months. PBMC-extracted RNA yielded the TCR library. Construction of the TCR beta libraries employed iRepertoire HTBI primers in conjunction with Arm-PCR of CDR3 regions. TCRdb re-called the multiplex PCR reads with MiXCR, one entry per CDR3 protein. This repertoire shows approximately 440,000 distinct CDR3 sequences, around 15% found once; its top ten account for 9% to 15%. Separately, the same data were catalogued under a study of T cells in Graves' hyperthyroidism and ophthalmopathy. That investigation notes: Absence of ophthalmopathy progression within 18 months defined stable Graves' hyperthyroidism. Diagnosis rested on symptoms, serum thyroxine and TRAb, thyroid ultrasound, and orbital computed tomography.

The TCR comes from a man aged 40-50 years with Graves disease. Sequencing was performed on peripheral blood mononuclear cells (PBMCs), taken at new diagnosis, from a patient treated with antithyroid drugs.

This CDR3 is CSASRVADGTYEQYF. The CDR3 DNA sequence: TGCAGTGCTAGTCGCGTGGCAGACGGAACCTACGAGCAGTACTTC. The rearrangement links TRBV20-1 to TRBJ2-7; the D is unclear. This CDR3 is 15 amino acids long. Trimming left V 3 bases short and J 2 bases short, with 17 bases between. The germline V gene has CDR1 DFQATT and CDR2 SNEGSKA (reference sequence).